A selection of T cell receptor beta chains follows, all from one sample in a study of blood T cell repertoires in COVID-19. Clones were read by immunoSEQ multiplex PCR, and TCRdb kept only the in-frame ones, dropping some. The table includes 60,000 to 85,000 clones, almost 85% detected once. The specimen sequenced was peripheral blood. Every receptor here comes from a man between 65 and 79 years old with acute or convalescent COVID-19. Each CDR3 is given with its conserved first and last residue. Fields, in order: D gene, V gene, J gene, clone size, CDR3 DNA, CDR3 protein. D genes are given only for firm matches. Clone sizes are given selectively: once, few, many, or a class where the clone is expanded.

D gene: -
V gene: TRBV6-5
J gene: TRBJ2-1
clone size: -
CDR3 DNA: TGTGCCAGCAGTTACTCGACGGGTGTACCGTACAATGAGCAGTTCTTC
CDR3 protein: CASSYSTGVPYNEQFF

D gene: TRBD1
V gene: TRBV3-1/TRBV3-2
J gene: TRBJ1-6
clone size: few
CDR3 DNA: TGTGCCAGCAGCCGTGAGGGACAGGGGGCGAATTCACCCCTCCACTTT
CDR3 protein: CASSREGQGANSPLHF

D gene: -
V gene: TRBV5-1
J gene: TRBJ2-7
clone size: -
CDR3 DNA: TGCGCCAGCAGCTTGTCGCTGGACACCTACGAGCAGTACTTC
CDR3 protein: CASSLSLDTYEQYF

D gene: -
V gene: TRBV11-2
J gene: TRBJ2-2
clone size: -
CDR3 DNA: TGTGCCAGCAGCTTAGATAGCGGCTATCTCACCACCGGGGAGCTGTTTTTT
CDR3 protein: CASSLDSGYLTTGELFF

D gene: -
V gene: TRBV28
J gene: TRBJ1-5
clone size: -
CDR3 DNA: TGTGCCAGCAGTTTCCTCCGCTTTGACAGGCTCAATCAGCCCCAGCATTTT
CDR3 protein: CASSFLRFDRLNQPQHF

D gene: TRBD1
V gene: TRBV27
J gene: TRBJ2-1
clone size: -
CDR3 DNA: TGTGCCAGCAGTCAACGGCTACAGGGGACGGGCAATGAGCAGTTCTTC
CDR3 protein: CASSQRLQGTGNEQFF

D gene: TRBD1
V gene: TRBV5-1
J gene: TRBJ1-2
clone size: -
CDR3 DNA: TGCGCCAGCAGAAATAGAACAGGGGGTGGCGGCTACACCTTC
CDR3 protein: CASRNRTGGGGYTF

D gene: TRBD2
V gene: TRBV9
J gene: TRBJ2-1
clone size: -
CDR3 DNA: TGTGCCAGCAGCGTAGCGGGAGGGAGCTCCTACAATGAGCAGTTCTTC
CDR3 protein: CASSVAGGSSYNEQFF

D gene: TRBD1
V gene: TRBV6-5
J gene: TRBJ1-5
clone size: once
CDR3 DNA: TGTGCCAGCAGAGGCACAGGGGCGGGCAATCAGCCCCAGCATTTT
CDR3 protein: CASRGTGAGNQPQHF

D gene: TRBD1
V gene: TRBV15
J gene: TRBJ1-2
clone size: -
CDR3 DNA: TGTGCCACCAGCAGAGTTTGGGGACAGAACTATGGCTACACCTTC
CDR3 protein: CATSRVWGQNYGYTF

D gene: -
V gene: TRBV20-1
J gene: TRBJ1-1
clone size: -
CDR3 DNA: TGCAGTGCTAGTGGGGGGAGGGGGAACACTGAAGCTTTCTTT
CDR3 protein: CSASGGRGNTEAFF

D gene: TRBD1
V gene: TRBV5-1
J gene: TRBJ2-6
clone size: once
CDR3 DNA: TGCGCCAGCAGCTTGGAAAGCTGGGCAGGGGGCTCTGGGGCCAACGTCCTGACTTTC
CDR3 protein: CASSLESWAGGSGANVLTF

D gene: TRBD1
V gene: TRBV6-5
J gene: TRBJ2-5
clone size: once
CDR3 DNA: TGTGCCAGCAGGACAGGGGTGGAGACCCAGTACTTC
CDR3 protein: CASRTGVETQYF

D gene: -
V gene: TRBV3-1/TRBV3-2
J gene: TRBJ1-6
clone size: -
CDR3 DNA: TGTGCCAGCAGCCAAGGGCAGGGCAATTCACCCCTCCACTTT
CDR3 protein: CASSQGQGNSPLHF

D gene: -
V gene: TRBV27
J gene: TRBJ2-7
clone size: -
CDR3 DNA: TGTGCCAGCAGTTTGGGGGACTGGAGCTCCTACGAGCAGTACTTC
CDR3 protein: CASSLGDWSSYEQYF

D gene: TRBD1
V gene: TRBV5-5
J gene: TRBJ1-1
clone size: -
CDR3 DNA: TGTGCCAGCAGCTCGAGGGGACAGGGGGCAGGGTTTGGGATGAACACTGAAGCTTTCTTT
CDR3 protein: CASSSRGQGAGFGMNTEAFF

D gene: TRBD2
V gene: TRBV24-1
J gene: TRBJ2-3
clone size: once
CDR3 DNA: TGTGCCACCAGCAGGAGTGAGATGCGGGGGACCACAGATACGCAGTATTTT
CDR3 protein: CATSRSEMRGTTDTQYF

D gene: TRBD1
V gene: TRBV6-5
J gene: TRBJ1-4
clone size: -
CDR3 DNA: TGTGCCAGCTCGACAGGGTGGGTTGGAGAAAAACTGTTTTTT
CDR3 protein: CASSTGWVGEKLFF

D gene: TRBD2
V gene: TRBV11-3
J gene: TRBJ2-1
clone size: -
CDR3 DNA: TGTGCCAGCAGCCTCAGCGGGGTCGGCCGCCACTCCTACAATGAGCAGTTCTTC
CDR3 protein: CASSLSGVGRHSYNEQFF

D gene: TRBD1
V gene: TRBV19
J gene: TRBJ1-4
clone size: once
CDR3 DNA: TGTGCCAGTACCGGACAGGGCGAAAAACTGTTTTTT
CDR3 protein: CASTGQGEKLFF

D gene: -
V gene: TRBV28
J gene: TRBJ1-2
clone size: -
CDR3 DNA: TGTGCCAGCAGTTCGAACACCCGGCGGGGCTACACCTTC
CDR3 protein: CASSSNTRRGYTF

D gene: -
V gene: TRBV28
J gene: TRBJ1-4
clone size: -
CDR3 DNA: TGTGCCAGCAGTTCGCCGTGGGGAGGTGGAGAAAAACTGTTTTTT
CDR3 protein: CASSSPWGGGEKLFF

D gene: TRBD1
V gene: TRBV10-3
J gene: TRBJ2-7
clone size: -
CDR3 DNA: TGTGCCTCCGGAACAGGGGGCGCGTCCGAGCAGTACTTC
CDR3 protein: CASGTGGASEQYF

D gene: TRBD1
V gene: TRBV2
J gene: TRBJ1-5
clone size: -
CDR3 DNA: TGTGCCAGCAGTGATACAGGGGGCTCTAATCAGCCCCAGCATTTT
CDR3 protein: CASSDTGGSNQPQHF

D gene: -
V gene: TRBV5-1
J gene: TRBJ1-2
clone size: -
CDR3 DNA: TGCGCCAGTACCCCCCAGGGGCCCTATGGCTACACCTTC
CDR3 protein: CASTPQGPYGYTF

D gene: TRBD1
V gene: TRBV19
J gene: TRBJ1-2
clone size: -
CDR3 DNA: TGTGCCAGTAGTTTTGTCCGACAGGGCGACTATGGCTACACCTTC
CDR3 protein: CASSFVRQGDYGYTF

D gene: TRBD2
V gene: TRBV27
J gene: TRBJ2-3
clone size: -
CDR3 DNA: TGTGCCAGCAGCCGGACTAGCGGGATTAACACAGATACGCAGTATTTT
CDR3 protein: CASSRTSGINTDTQYF

D gene: TRBD2
V gene: TRBV6-1
J gene: TRBJ2-4
clone size: -
CDR3 DNA: TGTGCCAGCAGTGAAATGGCTAGCGGGGCCAAAAACATTCAGTACTTC
CDR3 protein: CASSEMASGAKNIQYF

D gene: -
V gene: TRBV3-1/TRBV3-2
J gene: TRBJ1-3
clone size: -
CDR3 DNA: TGTGCCAGCAGCAAGAGCGAAAACACCATATATTTT
CDR3 protein: CASSKSENTIYF

D gene: -
V gene: TRBV28
J gene: TRBJ1-5
clone size: -
CDR3 DNA: TGTGCCAGCAGTTTCCAACAGGTAAAGGAGCCCCAGCATTTT
CDR3 protein: CASSFQQVKEPQHF

D gene: TRBD2
V gene: TRBV29-1
J gene: TRBJ2-2
clone size: -
CDR3 DNA: TGCAGCGGGAAAGCGGGGACGAACACCGGGGAGCTGTTTTTT
CDR3 protein: CSGKAGTNTGELFF

D gene: -
V gene: TRBV7-8
J gene: TRBJ2-3
clone size: -
CDR3 DNA: TGTGCCAGCAGCCCCGGGACTGGAGGTGCGCAGTATTTT
CDR3 protein: CASSPGTGGAQYF

D gene: TRBD1
V gene: TRBV2
J gene: TRBJ1-3
clone size: -
CDR3 DNA: TGTGCCGCCTCTTACGGAGGGGGCGGAAGAAACACCATATATTTT
CDR3 protein: CAASYGGGGRNTIYF

D gene: -
V gene: TRBV6-5
J gene: TRBJ1-2
clone size: -
CDR3 DNA: TGTGCCAGCAGTTACGGAGGTCAGCCGTATGGCTACACCTTC
CDR3 protein: CASSYGGQPYGYTF

D gene: TRBD1
V gene: TRBV3-1/TRBV3-2
J gene: TRBJ1-5
clone size: -
CDR3 DNA: TGTGCCAGCAGCCTGGACAGGGTTCAGCCCCAGCATTTT
CDR3 protein: CASSLDRVQPQHF

D gene: -
V gene: TRBV9
J gene: TRBJ1-3
clone size: -
CDR3 DNA: TGTGCCAGCAGCGTAGGGGGGGACGGTGGAAACACCATATATTTT
CDR3 protein: CASSVGGDGGNTIYF

D gene: TRBD2
V gene: TRBV7-9
J gene: TRBJ2-1
clone size: -
CDR3 DNA: TGTGCCAGCAGCCCTGGACTAGCGGGAAACAATGAGCAGTTCTTC
CDR3 protein: CASSPGLAGNNEQFF

D gene: -
V gene: TRBV29-1
J gene: TRBJ1-1
clone size: -
CDR3 DNA: TGCAGCGTTGAAGAAGGGGCCAGGGGTACTGGCACTGAAGCTTTCTTT
CDR3 protein: CSVEEGARGTGTEAFF

D gene: TRBD1
V gene: TRBV18
J gene: TRBJ2-1
clone size: once
CDR3 DNA: TGTGCCAGCTCACCCGGGACAGGTGCCTACAATGAGCAGTTCTTC
CDR3 protein: CASSPGTGAYNEQFF

D gene: TRBD1
V gene: TRBV7-2
J gene: TRBJ2-7
clone size: few
CDR3 DNA: TGTGCCAGCAGCTGGGACAGTTCCTACGAGCAGTACTTC
CDR3 protein: CASSWDSSYEQYF

D gene: TRBD1
V gene: TRBV29-1
J gene: TRBJ2-5
clone size: -
CDR3 DNA: TGCAGCGTTGAAGGCGGGACAGGGATCCAGTACTTC
CDR3 protein: CSVEGGTGIQYF

D gene: TRBD2
V gene: TRBV28
J gene: TRBJ2-1
clone size: -
CDR3 DNA: TGTGCCAGCAGTTTAACCGGTCCTAGCGGGAGGGGGTTTGAGCAGTTCTTC
CDR3 protein: CASSLTGPSGRGFEQFF

D gene: -
V gene: TRBV6-6
J gene: TRBJ1-1
clone size: -
CDR3 DNA: TGTGCCAGCAGTTCCTCCTCGGGCGGAGGGTCCACTGAAGCTTTCTTT
CDR3 protein: CASSSSSGGGSTEAFF

D gene: -
V gene: TRBV5-1
J gene: TRBJ1-1
clone size: -
CDR3 DNA: TGCGCCAGCAGCTTGGGGCAGGGGCGACTGAACACTGAAGCTTTCTTT
CDR3 protein: CASSLGQGRLNTEAFF

D gene: TRBD2
V gene: TRBV7-3
J gene: TRBJ2-1
clone size: -
CDR3 DNA: TGTGCCAGCAGCTTCGGACTAGCGAGCTACAATGAGCAGTTCTTC
CDR3 protein: CASSFGLASYNEQFF

D gene: TRBD2
V gene: TRBV7-9
J gene: TRBJ2-1
clone size: -
CDR3 DNA: TGTGCCAGCAGCTTGATACTAGCGAACTACAATGAGCAGTTCTTC
CDR3 protein: CASSLILANYNEQFF

D gene: TRBD1
V gene: TRBV10-3
J gene: TRBJ1-1
clone size: once
CDR3 DNA: TGTGCCATCAGGGTGGGGACAGCGAACACTGAAGCTTTCTTT
CDR3 protein: CAIRVGTANTEAFF

D gene: -
V gene: TRBV6-1
J gene: TRBJ2-3
clone size: -
CDR3 DNA: TGTGCCAGCAGTGAAGCGAGGAGGGATACGCAGTATTTT
CDR3 protein: CASSEARRDTQYF

D gene: -
V gene: TRBV6-5
J gene: TRBJ2-3
clone size: medium-sized
CDR3 DNA: TGTGCCAGCAGTTCCCAGTCGGGGGCAGATACGCAGTATTTT
CDR3 protein: CASSSQSGADTQYF

D gene: TRBD1
V gene: TRBV27
J gene: TRBJ1-5
clone size: -
CDR3 DNA: TGTGCCAGCAGTCCATGGGACAGATTAAATCAGCCCCAGCATTTT
CDR3 protein: CASSPWDRLNQPQHF

D gene: TRBD2
V gene: TRBV23-1
J gene: TRBJ2-1
clone size: -
CDR3 DNA: TGCGCCAGGAACTGGCCGGGGACTAGCGCAAATGAGCAGTTCTTC
CDR3 protein: CARNWPGTSANEQFF

D gene: TRBD1
V gene: TRBV10-3
J gene: TRBJ2-7
clone size: -
CDR3 DNA: TGTGCCATCAGGAACAGGGGGGAATACGAGCAGTACTTC
CDR3 protein: CAIRNRGEYEQYF

D gene: TRBD2
V gene: TRBV11-2
J gene: TRBJ2-1
clone size: -
CDR3 DNA: TGTGCCAGCAGCCGACTACTAGCGGGACCCTACAATGAGCAGTTCTTC
CDR3 protein: CASSRLLAGPYNEQFF